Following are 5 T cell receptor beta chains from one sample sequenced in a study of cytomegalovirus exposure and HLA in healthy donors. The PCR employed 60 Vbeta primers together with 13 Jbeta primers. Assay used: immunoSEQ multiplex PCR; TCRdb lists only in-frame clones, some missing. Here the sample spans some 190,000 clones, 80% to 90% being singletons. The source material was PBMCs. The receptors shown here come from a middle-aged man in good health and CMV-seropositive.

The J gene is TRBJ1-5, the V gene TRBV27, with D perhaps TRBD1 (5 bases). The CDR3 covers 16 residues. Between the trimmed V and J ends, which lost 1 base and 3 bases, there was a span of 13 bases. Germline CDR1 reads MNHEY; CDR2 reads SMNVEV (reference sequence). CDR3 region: CASSLWGLGPNQPQHF. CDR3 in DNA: TGTGCCAGCAGTTTATGGGGACTCGGACCCAATCAGCCCCAGCATTTT.

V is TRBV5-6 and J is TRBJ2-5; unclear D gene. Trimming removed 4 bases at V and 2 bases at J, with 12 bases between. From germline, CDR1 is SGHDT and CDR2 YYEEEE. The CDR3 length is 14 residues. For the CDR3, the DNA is TGTGCCAGCAGCCCGTACGACTTGCAAGAGACCCAGTACTTC. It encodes CASSPYDLQETQYF.

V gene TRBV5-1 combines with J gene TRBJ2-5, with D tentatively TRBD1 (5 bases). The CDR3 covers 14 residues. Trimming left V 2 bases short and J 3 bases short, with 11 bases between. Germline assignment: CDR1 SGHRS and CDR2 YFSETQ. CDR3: CASSLARVEETQYF. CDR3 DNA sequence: TGCGCCAGCAGCTTAGCCAGGGTCGAAGAGACCCAGTACTTC.

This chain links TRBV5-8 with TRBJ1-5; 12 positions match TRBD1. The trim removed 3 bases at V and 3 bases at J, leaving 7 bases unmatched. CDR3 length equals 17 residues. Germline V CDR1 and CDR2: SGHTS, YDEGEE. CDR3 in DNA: TGTGCCAGCAGCTCGGGACAGGGGGCAATGTACAATCAGCCCCAGCATTTT. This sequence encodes CASSSGQGAMYNQPQHF.

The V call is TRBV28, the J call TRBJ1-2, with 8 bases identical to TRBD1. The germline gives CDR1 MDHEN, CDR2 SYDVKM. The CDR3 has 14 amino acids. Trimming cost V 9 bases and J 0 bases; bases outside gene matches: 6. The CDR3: CASSQGASNYGYTF. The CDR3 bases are TGTGCCAGTTCCCAGGGGGCGTCTAACTATGGCTACACCTTC.